Each of the 18 T cell receptor beta chains below was sequenced from the same sample in a study of T cell responses to AZD1222 COVID-19 vaccine. Measured with immunoSEQ multiplex PCR; TCRdb has only the in-frame clones, and not every one. There are about 110,000 clones in the sample; roughly 90% occur only once, and about 7% lies in the top ten. The specimen comprised peripheral blood, sampled on day 0 of AZD1222 vaccination. The receptor set was obtained from an adult in good health.

The chain couples TRBV28 to TRBJ1-2, with a weak D call TRBD1 (5 bases). The CDR3 is 13 residues long. From germline, CDR1 is MDHEN and CDR2 SYDVKM. V was cut by 7 bases and J by 2 bases, with 11 bases left in between. The CDR3 DNA reads TGTGCCAGCAATCGCAGGGCCAACTATGGCTACACCTTC. This codes for CASNRRANYGYTF.

The rearrangement links TRBV5-4 to TRBJ2-3, with D maybe TRBD2 (6 bases). V was trimmed by 1 base and J by 2 bases, leaving 11 bases between them. The CDR3 loop spans 15 amino acids. CDR1 and CDR2 from the germline V gene are SGHNT and YYREEE (reference sequence). Written as DNA, the CDR3 is TGTGCCAGCAGCTTGTCTGCGGGGTACACAGATACGCAGTATTTT. Encoded protein: CASSLSAGYTDTQYF.

The CDR3 region is CASSFYRQNSNQPQHF. CDR3 nucleotide sequence: TGTGCCAGCAGTTTTTACAGGCAGAATAGCAATCAGCCCCAGCATTTT. This chain connects TRBV28 to TRBJ1-5; a possible D gene is TRBD1 (5 bases). This CDR3 is 16 amino acids long. The germline CDR1 and CDR2 sequences are MDHEN and SYDVKM. The V gene lost 3 bases and the J gene lost 0 bases, with 12 bases spanning the gap.

The V and J genes are TRBV5-4 and TRBJ2-2; TRBD2 matches at 8 bases. The length of the CDR3 is 16 residues. The trim removed 3 bases at V and 1 base at J, leaving 5 bases unmatched. Germline values: CDR1 SGHNT, CDR2 YYREEE (reference sequence). The CDR3 DNA is TGTGCCAGCAGCTCCTTGAGCGGGAGGAACACCGGGGAGCTGTTTTTT. Its protein product is CASSSLSGRNTGELFF.

The chain recombines TRBV5-6 with TRBJ2-7; tentatively, D is TRBD1 (5 bases). The CDR3 consists of 13 residues. Germline V gives CDR1 SGHDT, CDR2 YYEEEE. V lost 4 bases, J lost 6 bases, and 14 bases lay in between. CDR3: CASSTHLGVEQYF. The CDR3 nucleotides read TGTGCCAGCAGCACCCACCTAGGGGTCGAGCAGTACTTC.

V is TRBV4-2 and J is TRBJ2-1; maybe TRBD2 (6 bases). V lost 3 bases and J lost 0, with 18 bases in between. Germline lookup yields CDR1 LGHNA and CDR2 YNFKEQ. This CDR3 spans 18 amino acids. The CDR3 loop is CASSHRLGEGTSYNEQFF. Here the CDR3 DNA reads TGTGCCAGCAGCCATCGACTAGGAGAGGGGACCTCCTACAATGAGCAGTTCTTC.

This CDR3 reads CASSLNLGASGNTIYF. CDR3 bases: TGTGCCAGCAGCCTGAACCTAGGGGCGTCCGGAAACACCATATATTTT. The chain carries TRBV3-1 (or the pseudogene TRBV3-2) and TRBJ1-3; D possibly corresponds to TRBD1 (5 bases). This CDR3 has 16 amino acids. V lost 4 bases and J 4 bases, leaving 17 bases between the germline ends. Germline loops: CDR1 LGHDT, CDR2 YNNKEL (reference sequence).

The rearrangement links TRBV2 to TRBJ2-7; 7 bases align to TRBD2. The germline V gene encodes CDR1 SNHLY and CDR2 FYNNEI. The CDR3 is 14 residues long. V trimming: 3 bases; J trimming: 0 bases; junction bases outside the gene matches: 2. The CDR3 nucleotides read TGTGCCAGCAGTGACCTAGCGGCCTCCTACGAGCAGTACTTC. Amino acids: CASSDLAASYEQYF.

This clone was observed a few times. The J gene is TRBJ1-4, the V gene TRBV3-1 (or the pseudogene TRBV3-2); 8 nucleotides agree with TRBD1. With 6 bases clipped from V and 8 bases from J, the junction kept 11 bases outside the gene matches. Germline CDR1 reads LGHDT; CDR2 reads YNNKEL (reference sequence). The CDR3 covers 15 residues. The CDR3 DNA follows: TGTGCCAGCAGAAGTACTGGGACAGGTGGCGAAAAACTGTTTTTT. Protein: CASRSTGTGGEKLFF.

This sequence joins TRBV7-2 and TRBJ1-4, with 7 bases identical to TRBD1. V was clipped by 4 bases and J by 8 bases; unmatched bases: 10. The CDR3 sequence is 15 residues long. Germline CDR1 and CDR2: SGHTA and FQGNSA. This CDR3 reads CASSSMEGAQEKLFF. CDR3 bases: TGTGCCAGCAGCTCCATGGAGGGGGCTCAGGAAAAACTGTTTTTT.

This chain links TRBV7-6 with TRBJ1-1; TRBD1 matches 9 bases. This CDR3 contains 14 residues. With 5 bases clipped from V and 6 bases from J, the junction kept 7 bases outside the gene matches. Germline CDR1 is SGHVS and CDR2 is FNYEAQ. CDR3 in DNA: TGTGCCAGCAGCCTTGTACAGGGGGCGTCTGAAGCTTTCTTT. Its translation: CASSLVQGASEAFF.

The V and J genes are TRBV28 and TRBJ1-5, with TRBD1 identical over 8 bases. Germline V gene lookup returns CDR1 MDHEN and CDR2 SYDVKM. The CDR3 totals 15 residues. Unmatched junction bases numbered 6, after V lost 4 bases and J lost 4 bases. The CDR3: CASSSRDRSNQPQHF. DNA of the CDR3: TGTGCCAGCAGTTCCCGGGACAGGTCGAATCAGCCCCAGCATTTT.

In its sample, this clone was seen a few times. The gene calls are TRBV6-5 and TRBJ2-1, with D possibly TRBD1 on 5 matching bases. Germline CDR1 is MNHEY and CDR2 is SVGAGI. V lost 6 bases and J 16 bases, leaving 22 bases between the germline ends. The CDR3 has 13 amino acids. CDR3 nucleotide sequence: TGTGCCAGCAGCAAAGCCTGGGGCATCGGGCAATTCTTC. It specifies CASSKAWGIGQFF.

The V and J genes are TRBV25-1 and TRBJ2-2, with TRBD1 identical over 8 bases. After removal of 2 bases from V and 5 bases from J, the junction contained 7 bases not matched to a gene. The CDR3 is 16 amino acids. Germline V gives CDR1 MGHDK, CDR2 SYGVNS. CDR3 in DNA: TGTGCCAGCAGTGAACTGGACAGGGCGGGTACCGGGGAGCTGTTTTTT. Translating gives CASSELDRAGTGELFF.

The genes are TRBV18 and TRBJ2-5, with 7 bases identical to TRBD2. The J segment lost 0 bases and the V segment lost 2 bases, leaving 6 bases of the junction unmatched. The CDR3 has 16 amino acids. Germline CDR1 and CDR2: KGHSH and LQKENI. The CDR3, as DNA: TGTGCCAGCTCACCATTCCGAGCGGGGTACCAAGAGACCCAGTACTTC. Translated: CASSPFRAGYQETQYF.

This rearrangement joins TRBV28 to TRBJ1-5, with D hard to call. V was clipped by 8 bases and J by 1 base, with 18 bases between them. Germline V lookup: CDR1 MDHEN, CDR2 SYDVKM. The CDR3 is made up of 16 amino acids. The DNA of the CDR3 is TGTGCCAGCCGATTCCTCCTCCTCGGGAGCAATCAGCCCCAGCATTTT. Residues: CASRFLLLGSNQPQHF.

V is TRBV28 and J is TRBJ2-7; 9 positions match TRBD1. The CDR3 is 14 residues long. Looked up from germline, CDR1 is MDHEN and CDR2 is SYDVKM. Trimming at V came to 7 bases and at J to 4 bases, leaving 8 bases not matched to a gene. The DNA of the CDR3 is TGTGCCAGCACAAGACAGGGGGTAGTTTACGAGCAGTACTTC. Residues: CASTRQGVVYEQYF.

V usage is TRBV28 and J usage is TRBJ2-1, with TRBD2 matching 7 bases. After removal of 11 bases from V and 7 bases from J, the junction contained 8 bases not matched to a gene. Germline V gene data show CDR1 as MDHEN and CDR2 as SYDVKM. This CDR3 comprises 12 residues. This CDR3 is CAGGGSVNEQFF. Written as DNA, the CDR3 is TGTGCCGGGGGGGGTAGCGTTAATGAGCAGTTCTTC.